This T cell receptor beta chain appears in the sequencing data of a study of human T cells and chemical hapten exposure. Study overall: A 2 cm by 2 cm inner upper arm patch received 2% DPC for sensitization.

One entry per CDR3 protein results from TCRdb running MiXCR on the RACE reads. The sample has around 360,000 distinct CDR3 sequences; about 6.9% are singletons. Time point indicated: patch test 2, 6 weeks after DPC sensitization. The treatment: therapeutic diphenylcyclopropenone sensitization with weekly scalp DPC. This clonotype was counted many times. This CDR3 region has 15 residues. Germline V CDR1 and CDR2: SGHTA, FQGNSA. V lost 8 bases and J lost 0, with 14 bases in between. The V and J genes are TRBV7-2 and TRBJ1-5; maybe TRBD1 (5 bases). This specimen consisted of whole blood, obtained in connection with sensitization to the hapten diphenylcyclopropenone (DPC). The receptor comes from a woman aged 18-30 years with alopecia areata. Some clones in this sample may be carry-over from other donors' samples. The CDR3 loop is CASRLPGGSNQPQHF. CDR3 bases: TGTGCCAGCCGATTGCCTGGGGGTAGCAATCAGCCCCAGCATTTT.